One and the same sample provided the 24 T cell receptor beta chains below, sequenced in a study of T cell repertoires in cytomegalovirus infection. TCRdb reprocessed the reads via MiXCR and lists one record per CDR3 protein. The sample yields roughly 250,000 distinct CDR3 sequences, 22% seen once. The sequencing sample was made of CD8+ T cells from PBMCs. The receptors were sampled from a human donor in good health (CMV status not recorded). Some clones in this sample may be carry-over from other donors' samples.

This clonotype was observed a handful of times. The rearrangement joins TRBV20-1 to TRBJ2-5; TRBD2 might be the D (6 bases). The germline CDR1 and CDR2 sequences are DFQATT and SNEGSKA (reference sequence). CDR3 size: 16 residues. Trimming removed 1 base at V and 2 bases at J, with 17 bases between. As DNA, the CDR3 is TGCAGTGCTAGAGCTCCCAGAGGGGACTCTCAAGAGACCCAGTACTTC. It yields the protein CSARAPRGDSQETQYF.

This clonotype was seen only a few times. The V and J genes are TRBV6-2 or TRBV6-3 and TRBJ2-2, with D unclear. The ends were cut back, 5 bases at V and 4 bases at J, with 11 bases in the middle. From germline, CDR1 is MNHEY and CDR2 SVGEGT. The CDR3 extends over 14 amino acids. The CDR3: CASSPIMVTGELFF. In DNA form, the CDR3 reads TGTGCCAGCAGTCCCATTATGGTCACCGGGGAGCTGTTTTTT.

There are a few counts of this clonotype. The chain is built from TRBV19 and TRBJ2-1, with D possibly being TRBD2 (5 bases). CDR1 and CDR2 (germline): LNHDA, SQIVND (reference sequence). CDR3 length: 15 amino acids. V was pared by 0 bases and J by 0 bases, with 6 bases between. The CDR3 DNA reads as TGTGCCAGTAGTATAGACGGGGTCTCCTACAATGAGCAGTTCTTC. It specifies CASSIDGVSYNEQFF. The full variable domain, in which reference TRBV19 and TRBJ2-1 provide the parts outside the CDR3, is DGGITQSPKYLFRKEGQNVTLSCEQNLNHDAMYWYRQDPGQGLRLIYYSQIVNDFQKGDIAEGYSVSREKKESFPLTVTSAQKNPTAFYLCASSIDGVSYNEQFFGPGTRLTVL.

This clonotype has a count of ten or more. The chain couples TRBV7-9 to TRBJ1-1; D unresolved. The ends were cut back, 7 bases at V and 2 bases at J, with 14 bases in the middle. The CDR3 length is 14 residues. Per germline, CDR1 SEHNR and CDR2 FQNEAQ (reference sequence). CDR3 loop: CASTIRGGNTEAFF. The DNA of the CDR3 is TGTGCCAGCACGATCCGGGGAGGCAACACTGAAGCTTTCTTT.

CDR3 coding DNA: TGCAGTGCTAGGGGGACGCCACCAACTAATGAAAAACTGTTTTTT. Its translation: CSARGTPPTNEKLFF. This chain links TRBV20-1 with TRBJ1-4; D is possibly TRBD1 (5 bases). V was trimmed by 3 bases and J by 0 bases, leaving 11 bases between them. The germline CDR1 and CDR2 sequences are DFQATT and SNEGSKA (reference sequence). The CDR3 covers 15 residues.

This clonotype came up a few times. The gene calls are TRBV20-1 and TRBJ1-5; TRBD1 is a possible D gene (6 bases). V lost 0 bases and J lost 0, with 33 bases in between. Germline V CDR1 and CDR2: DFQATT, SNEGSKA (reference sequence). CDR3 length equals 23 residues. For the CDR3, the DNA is TGCAGTGCTAGAGATCTCACTCACTTACAGACACCGGACAGAAGGTTTAGCAATCAGCCCCAGCATTTT. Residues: CSARDLTHLQTPDRRFSNQPQHF.

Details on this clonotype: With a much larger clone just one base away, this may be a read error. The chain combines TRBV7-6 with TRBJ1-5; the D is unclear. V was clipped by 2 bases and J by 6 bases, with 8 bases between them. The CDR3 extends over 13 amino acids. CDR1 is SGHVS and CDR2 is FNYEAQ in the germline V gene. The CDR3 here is CASSLRIGQPQHF. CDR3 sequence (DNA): TGTGCCAGCAGCTTAAGAATAGGTCAGCCCCAGCATTTT.

The CDR3: CASSLGGILTDTQYF. The CDR3 nucleotides are TGTGCCAGCAGTCTAGGGGGCATCCTCACAGATACGCAGTATTTT. This chain connects TRBV27 to TRBJ2-3; 7 nucleotides line up with TRBD1. This CDR3 comprises 15 residues. The V gene's germline CDR1 is MNHEY and CDR2 SMNVEV (reference sequence). Trimming took 5 bases from V and 2 from J; bases not matched to a gene: 7.

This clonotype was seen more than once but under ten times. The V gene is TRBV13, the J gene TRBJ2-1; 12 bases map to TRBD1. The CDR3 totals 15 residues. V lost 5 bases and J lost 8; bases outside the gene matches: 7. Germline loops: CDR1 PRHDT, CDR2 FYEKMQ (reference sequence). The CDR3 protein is CASSSRDRGLDEQFF. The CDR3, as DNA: TGTGCCAGCAGCAGCCGGGACAGGGGGCTCGATGAGCAGTTCTTC.

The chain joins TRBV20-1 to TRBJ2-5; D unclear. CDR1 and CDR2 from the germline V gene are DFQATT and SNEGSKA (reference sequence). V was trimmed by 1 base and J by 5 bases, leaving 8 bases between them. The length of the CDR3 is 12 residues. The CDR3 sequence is CSARGPTETQYF. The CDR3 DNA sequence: TGCAGTGCTAGAGGGCCAACGGAGACCCAGTACTTC.

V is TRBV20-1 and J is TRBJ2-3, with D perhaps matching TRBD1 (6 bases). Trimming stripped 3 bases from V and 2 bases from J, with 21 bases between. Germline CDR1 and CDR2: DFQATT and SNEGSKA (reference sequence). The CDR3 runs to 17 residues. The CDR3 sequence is CSASRASGHMFTDTQYF. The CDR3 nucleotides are TGCAGTGCTAGCCGTGCGTCGGGACATATGTTCACAGATACGCAGTATTTT.

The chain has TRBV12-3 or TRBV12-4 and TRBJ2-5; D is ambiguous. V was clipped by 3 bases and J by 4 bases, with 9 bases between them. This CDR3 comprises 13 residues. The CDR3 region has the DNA TGTGCCAGCAGTTTTGTCCACGGAGAGACCCAGTACTTC. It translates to CASSFVHGETQYF.

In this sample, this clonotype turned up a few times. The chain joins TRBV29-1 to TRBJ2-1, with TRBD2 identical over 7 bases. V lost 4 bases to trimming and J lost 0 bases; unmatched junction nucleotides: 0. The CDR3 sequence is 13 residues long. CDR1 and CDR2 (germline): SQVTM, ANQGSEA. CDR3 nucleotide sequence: TGCAGCGTTGGGACTAGCTCCTACAATGAGCAGTTCTTC. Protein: CSVGTSSYNEQFF.

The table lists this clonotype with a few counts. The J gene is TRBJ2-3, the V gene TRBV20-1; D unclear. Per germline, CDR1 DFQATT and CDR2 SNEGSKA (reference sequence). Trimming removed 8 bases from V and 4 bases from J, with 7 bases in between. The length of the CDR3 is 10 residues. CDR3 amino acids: CSTQADTQYF. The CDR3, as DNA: TGCAGTACTCAGGCAGATACGCAGTATTTT.

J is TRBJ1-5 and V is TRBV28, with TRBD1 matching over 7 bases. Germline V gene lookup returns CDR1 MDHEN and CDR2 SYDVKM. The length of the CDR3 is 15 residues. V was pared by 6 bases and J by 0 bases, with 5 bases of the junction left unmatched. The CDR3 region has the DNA TGTGCCAGCAGCCGAGACAGGGATAGCAATCAGCCCCAGCATTTT. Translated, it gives CASSRDRDSNQPQHF.

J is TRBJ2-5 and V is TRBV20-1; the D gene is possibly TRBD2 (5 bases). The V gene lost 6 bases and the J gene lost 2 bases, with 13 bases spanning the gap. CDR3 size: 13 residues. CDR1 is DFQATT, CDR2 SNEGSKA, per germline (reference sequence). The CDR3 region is CSANMDLQETQYF. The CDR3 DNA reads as TGCAGTGCCAACATGGACTTACAAGAGACCCAGTACTTC.

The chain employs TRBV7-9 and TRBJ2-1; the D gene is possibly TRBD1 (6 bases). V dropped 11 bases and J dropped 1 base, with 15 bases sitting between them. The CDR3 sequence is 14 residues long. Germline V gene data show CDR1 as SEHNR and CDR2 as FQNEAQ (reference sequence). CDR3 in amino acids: CACSGTLSYNEQFF. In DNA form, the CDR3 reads TGTGCCTGTAGTGGGACACTTTCCTACAATGAGCAGTTCTTC.

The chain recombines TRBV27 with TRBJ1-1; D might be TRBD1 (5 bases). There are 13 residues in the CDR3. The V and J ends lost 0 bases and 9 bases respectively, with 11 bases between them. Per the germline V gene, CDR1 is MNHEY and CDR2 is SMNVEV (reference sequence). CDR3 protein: CASSLSIGGKAFF. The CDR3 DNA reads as TGTGCCAGCAGTTTATCGATTGGGGGGAAAGCTTTCTTT.

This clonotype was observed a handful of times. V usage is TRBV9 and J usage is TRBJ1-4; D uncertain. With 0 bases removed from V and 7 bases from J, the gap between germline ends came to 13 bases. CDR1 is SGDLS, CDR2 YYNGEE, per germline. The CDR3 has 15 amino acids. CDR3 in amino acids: CASSVEGGWGEKLFF. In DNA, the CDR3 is TGTGCCAGCAGCGTAGAGGGAGGATGGGGTGAAAAACTGTTTTTT.

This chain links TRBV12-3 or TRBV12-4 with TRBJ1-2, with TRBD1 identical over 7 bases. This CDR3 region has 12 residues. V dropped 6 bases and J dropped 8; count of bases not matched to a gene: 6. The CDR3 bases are TGTGCCAGCAGCCAGACAGGGAGCGGCTACACCTTC. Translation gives CASSQTGSGYTF.

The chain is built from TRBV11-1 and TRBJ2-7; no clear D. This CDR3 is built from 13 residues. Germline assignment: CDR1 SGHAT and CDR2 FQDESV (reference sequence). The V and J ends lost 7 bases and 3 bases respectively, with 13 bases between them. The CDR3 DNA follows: TGTGCCAGCACGCTTGGGGAAAGCTACGAGCAGTACTTC. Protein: CASTLGESYEQYF.

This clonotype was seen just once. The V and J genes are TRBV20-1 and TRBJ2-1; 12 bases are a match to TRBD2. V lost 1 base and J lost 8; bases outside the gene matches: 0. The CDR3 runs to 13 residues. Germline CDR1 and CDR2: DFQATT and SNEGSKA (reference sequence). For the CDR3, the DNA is TGCAGTGCTAGAGGACTAGCGGGGGATGAGCAGTTCTTC. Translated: CSARGLAGDEQFF.

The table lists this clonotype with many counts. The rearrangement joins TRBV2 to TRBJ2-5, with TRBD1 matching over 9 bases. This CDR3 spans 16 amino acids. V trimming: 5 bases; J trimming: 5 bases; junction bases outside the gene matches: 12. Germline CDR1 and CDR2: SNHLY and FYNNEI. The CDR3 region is CASSPTTGGAGETQYF. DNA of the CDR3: TGTGCCAGCAGTCCTACTACAGGGGGCGCCGGGGAGACCCAGTACTTC.

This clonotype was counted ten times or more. The chain's CDR3 is CASSPNHNEQFF. CDR3 DNA: TGTGCCAGCAGCCCTAACCACAATGAGCAGTTCTTC. J is TRBJ2-1 and V is TRBV28; D gene ambiguous. CDR3 length: 12 amino acids. V was clipped by 6 bases and J by 5 bases, with 8 bases between them. Germline V CDR1 and CDR2: MDHEN, SYDVKM.